Shown below are 24 T cell receptor beta chains from a single sample sequenced in a study of T-cell memory formation after mild COVID-19 listed by TCRdb under 2021. The method behind the library was 5' RACE. The sequencer was an Illumina NovaSeq 6000. TCRdb cleaned the public reads at Q25 with fastp, built clones with MiXCR and kept in-frame beta chains. Under each unique CDR3 protein, matching rows form one entry showing the most common genes and DNA. Here the sample has around 340,000 distinct CDR3 sequences; approximately 12% occur a single time. The ten largest make up 20% to 25% of the sample. Sequencing used PBMCs or a T cell subset sorted from them (not recorded which). The receptors here all came from a man aged 18 to 30 who had mild COVID-19 (a few samples of this study predate the infection). The sample titles of this study are shuffled in the database, so cell type and time point are left out; the donor was told from shared clones.

This clonotype was observed a handful of times. The chain links TRBV2 to TRBJ2-3; D gene uncertain. The CDR3 is 15 amino acids. Germline V gives CDR1 SNHLY, CDR2 FYNNEI. V dropped 6 bases and J dropped 3 bases, with 16 bases sitting between them. CDR3 coding DNA: TGTGCCAGCAGCATCCGGGCCGCCGGGACAGATACGCAGTATTTT. Encoded protein: CASSIRAAGTDTQYF.

The chain recombines TRBV7-3 with TRBJ2-1; TRBD2 aligns across 7 bases. The V segment lost 4 bases and the J segment 7 bases; nucleotides outside the gene matches: 10. In germline, CDR1 is SGHTA, CDR2 FQGTGA. This CDR3 region has 15 residues. CDR3: CASSSYPGEGNEQFF. The CDR3 bases are TGTGCCAGCAGCTCCTACCCCGGGGAGGGTAATGAGCAGTTCTTC.

The rearrangement links TRBV6-2 or TRBV6-3 to TRBJ2-1, with 7 bases aligning to TRBD1. V lost 0 bases to trimming and J lost 3 bases; unmatched junction nucleotides: 11. This CDR3 has 18 amino acids. Germline values: CDR1 MNHEY, CDR2 SVGEGT. CDR3 residues: CASSYSIAGDSYYNEQFF. The CDR3 region has the DNA TGTGCCAGCAGTTACTCGATTGCTGGGGACAGCTACTACAATGAGCAGTTCTTC.

The CDR3 DNA reads TGTGCCAGCAGCGAGGGGGGGCTAGCGATCGACAATGAGCAGTTCTTC. Its translation: CASSEGGLAIDNEQFF. This chain links TRBV9 with TRBJ2-1; D is possibly TRBD2 (7 bases). CDR1 and CDR2 from the germline V gene are SGDLS and YYNGEE. The germline V and J ends were trimmed by 3 bases and 5 bases, with 18 bases remaining between them. The CDR3 totals 16 residues.

This clonotype has a handful of counts. The V and J genes are TRBV24-1 and TRBJ2-3; a possible D gene is TRBD2 (6 bases). The CDR3 has 14 amino acids. Germline CDR1 and CDR2: KGHDR and SFDVKD. V was cut by 3 bases and J by 2 bases, with 8 bases left in between. CDR3 amino acids: CATSDAGSTDTQYF. CDR3 nucleotides: TGTGCCACCAGTGATGCGGGATCCACAGATACGCAGTATTTT.

This clonotype was counted a few times. The V gene is TRBV20-1, the J gene TRBJ2-5; perhaps TRBD2 as D (6 bases). Germline CDR1 reads DFQATT; CDR2 reads SNEGSKA (reference sequence). Trimming left V 5 bases short and J 5 bases short, with 12 bases between. The CDR3 runs 12 residues. This CDR3 reads CSAVGLSETQYF. CDR3 nucleotides: TGCAGTGCTGTGGGACTTAGCGAGACCCAGTACTTC.

The chain couples TRBV5-6 to TRBJ1-1, with D possibly matching TRBD1 (5 bases). The CDR3 consists of 16 residues. Germline V CDR1 and CDR2: SGHDT, YYEEEE. Deletions cut 3 bases from V and 4 bases from J, with 19 bases between. This chain's CDR3 is CASSYGGDVGGTEAFF. The CDR3 nucleotides read TGTGCCAGCAGCTATGGCGGCGATGTCGGGGGCACTGAAGCTTTCTTT.

The J gene is TRBJ1-4, the V gene TRBV12-3 or TRBV12-4; D gene uncertain. The CDR3 totals 13 residues. V was cut by 7 bases and J by 8 bases, with 14 bases left in between. In DNA form, the CDR3 reads TGTGCCAGCACAATGTTAGGTGCGGAAAAACTGTTTTTT. This gives the protein CASTMLGAEKLFF.

This clonotype was found a few times. This sequence joins TRBV7-2 and TRBJ1-1; 7 bases line up with TRBD1. V was clipped by 5 bases and J by 1 base; unmatched bases: 7. Germline lookup yields CDR1 SGHTA and CDR2 FQGNSA. The CDR3 spans 15 residues. In nucleotides, the CDR3 is TGTGCCAGCAGCCCGCAGGGACAGCAGAACACTGAAGCTTTCTTT. This sequence encodes CASSPQGQQNTEAFF.

The rearrangement uses TRBV6-6 and TRBJ2-1, with 12 bases lining up with TRBD2. V lost 2 bases and J lost 5; bases outside the gene matches: 4. This CDR3 has 16 amino acids. The germline V gene encodes CDR1 MNHNY and CDR2 SVGAGI (reference sequence). The CDR3 sequence is CASSYASGGANNEQFF. In DNA form, the CDR3 reads TGTGCCAGCAGTTACGCTAGCGGGGGGGCTAACAATGAGCAGTTCTTC.

A few counts support this clonotype. V gene TRBV7-2 combines with J gene TRBJ2-3; 7 bases line up with TRBD1. CDR3 length equals 17 residues. Unmatched junction bases numbered 10, after V lost 4 bases and J lost 0 bases. Germline values: CDR1 SGHTA, CDR2 FQGNSA. CDR3 region: CASSSYRGSYSTDTQYF. The CDR3 DNA reads TGTGCCAGCAGCTCCTACAGGGGATCATATAGCACAGATACGCAGTATTTT.

The genes are TRBV6-1 and TRBJ1-2, with D perhaps TRBD1 (6 bases). V was cut by 5 bases and J by 4 bases, with 11 bases left in between. CDR1 and CDR2 (germline): MNHNS, SASEGT. The CDR3 totals 13 residues. In nucleotides, the CDR3 is TGTGCCAGCAGTTTGCAACAGGGCTATGGCTACACCTTC. It codes for CASSLQQGYGYTF.

The table lists this clonotype with a few counts. The CDR3 reads CASSLDSSKAFF. In DNA form, the CDR3 reads TGTGCCAGCAGCCTGGACTCCTCAAAAGCTTTCTTT. The chain has TRBV3-1 and TRBJ1-1; no clear D. Germline V gene sequence: CDR1 LGHDT, CDR2 YNNKEL (reference sequence). The CDR3 is 12 residues long. Trimming took off 4 bases at V and 9 bases at J, with 12 bases between the two ends.

This clonotype was observed many times. The rearrangement uses TRBV6-2 or TRBV6-3 and TRBJ2-1, with 11 bases matching TRBD2. Trimming cost V 2 bases and J 3 bases; bases outside gene matches: 6. The CDR3 has 17 amino acids. Germline loops: CDR1 MNHEY, CDR2 SVGEGT. CDR3 sequence: CASSYTLLAGDYNEQFF. As DNA, the CDR3 is TGTGCCAGCAGTTACACCCTACTAGCGGGGGACTACAATGAGCAGTTCTTC.

This clonotype has at least ten counts. The rearrangement joins TRBV7-2 to TRBJ2-4; 7 positions match TRBD1. The CDR3 spans 13 residues. Losses at the gene ends were 4 bases for V and 9 bases for J; bases not matched to a gene: 6. Germline V gene sequence: CDR1 SGHTA, CDR2 FQGNSA. The CDR3 protein is CASSSTGFAIQYF. CDR3 in DNA: TGTGCCAGCAGCTCGACAGGGTTTGCCATTCAGTACTTC.

This clonotype was observed a few times. This sequence joins TRBV20-1 and TRBJ1-1; possible D gene TRBD1, 5 bases. The CDR3 sequence is 14 residues long. Germline V lookup: CDR1 DFQATT, CDR2 SNEGSKA (reference sequence). Trimming shortened V by 3 bases and J by 6 bases, and 17 bases separated the two germline ends. Here the CDR3 reads CSASSSEGKAEAFF. CDR3 DNA sequence: TGCAGTGCTAGTTCGTCTGAGGGGAAGGCTGAAGCTTTCTTT.

The DNA of the CDR3 is TGCGCCAGCAGTCGGTGGGCGGATGCAGATACGCAGTATTTT. This translates into CASSRWADADTQYF. The chain links TRBV5-1 to TRBJ2-3; the D is unclear. The CDR3 runs 14 residues. CDR1 and CDR2 from the germline V gene are SGHRS and YFSETQ. Between the trimmed V and J ends, which lost 5 bases and 4 bases, there was a span of 14 bases.

The rearrangement joins TRBV4-3 to TRBJ1-1; D is unresolved. This CDR3 is 13 amino acids long. V was pared by 4 bases and J by 1 base, with 7 bases between. Germline CDR1 reads LGHNA; CDR2 reads YSLEER. The CDR3 region is CASSRVKNTEAFF. Here the CDR3 DNA reads TGCGCCAGCAGCCGTGTCAAGAACACTGAAGCTTTCTTT.

In this sample, this clonotype turned up a few times. The V and J genes are TRBV7-3 and TRBJ2-1, with 8 bases aligning to TRBD2. The CDR3 loop spans 16 amino acids. In germline, CDR1 is SGHTA, CDR2 FQGTGA. V lost 4 bases to trimming and J lost 1 base; unmatched junction nucleotides: 6. CDR3 sequence reads: CASSSIAGSSYNEQFF. The CDR3 DNA reads TGTGCCAGCAGCTCGATAGCGGGGAGTTCCTACAATGAGCAGTTCTTC.

This clonotype was counted a few times. This chain connects TRBV14 to TRBJ2-3; TRBD2 matches at 13 bases. The CDR3 is 15 amino acids. CDR1 is SGHDN and CDR2 is FVKESK in the germline V gene. Trimming at V came to 6 bases and at J to 5 bases, leaving 5 bases not matched to a gene. The CDR3 bases are TGTGCCAGCAGTGGACTAGCGGGGGTAGGAGATACGCAGTATTTT. Protein product: CASSGLAGVGDTQYF.

The chain combines TRBV18 with TRBJ2-3; D is unresolved. CDR1 and CDR2 from the germline V gene are KGHSH and LQKENI. V was clipped by 1 base and J by 6 bases, with 8 bases between them. The CDR3 has 13 amino acids. CDR3 protein: CASSPLSGDTQYF. In nucleotides, the CDR3 is TGTGCCAGCTCACCACTTTCCGGGGATACGCAGTATTTT.

This clonotype was seen only a few times. The rearrangement joins TRBV20-1 to TRBJ1-1; possible D gene TRBD1, 6 bases. This CDR3 region has 13 residues. Trimming pared 3 bases from V and 1 base from J, leaving 9 bases between. Per germline, CDR1 DFQATT and CDR2 SNEGSKA (reference sequence). The CDR3 nucleotides read TGCAGTGCTAGGGGACAAACGAACACTGAAGCTTTCTTT. Protein product: CSARGQTNTEAFF.

This clonotype showed up just a few times. The chain links TRBV4-2 to TRBJ1-6; possible D gene TRBD1, 5 bases. V gave up 2 bases and J gave up 0 bases, with 14 bases separating them. This CDR3 is built from 18 residues. Looked up from germline, CDR1 is LGHNA and CDR2 is YNFKEQ. The CDR3 region is CASSQSTDRSSYNSPLHF. The CDR3 coding sequence is TGTGCCAGCAGCCAATCAACCGACAGAAGCTCCTATAATTCACCCCTCCACTTT.

This chain joins TRBV5-1 and TRBJ2-2; possibly TRBD1 or TRBD2 for D (6 bases each). V was pared by 4 bases and J by 5 bases, with 21 bases between. The CDR3 consists of 17 residues. Germline V lookup: CDR1 SGHRS, CDR2 YFSETQ. CDR3 coding DNA: TGCGCCAGCAGCCTGCAAGCTGGGGGGCTATATACCGGGGAGCTGTTTTTT. Residues: CASSLQAGGLYTGELFF. Full variable domain (rest looked up from reference TRBV5-1 and TRBJ2-2): KAGVTQTPRYLIKTRGQQVTLSCSPISGHRSVSWYQQTPGQGLQFLFEYFSETQRNKGNFPGRFSGRQFSNSRSEMNVSTLELGDSALYLCASSLQAGGLYTGELFFGEGSRLTVL.